This TCR beta chain was documented in a study of control samples from healthy donors and cancer patients. Method: immunoSEQ multiplex PCR; TCRdb's copy keeps in-frame clones and lacks some. The table lists 200,000 or so clones, 91% of them singletons. Unmatched junction bases numbered 9, after V lost 2 bases and J lost 4 bases. The CDR3 extends over 15 amino acids. CDR1 SGHDT and CDR2 YYEEEE come from the germline V gene. The TCR sequence derives from a man between 25 and 39 years old in good health. The specimen sequenced was blood. The V call is TRBV5-6, the J call TRBJ2-7; 7 nucleotides align to TRBD1. The CDR3 sequence is CASSFFDRERYEQYF. The CDR3 nucleotides read TGTGCCAGCAGCTTTTTTGACAGGGAAAGGTACGAGCAGTACTTC.